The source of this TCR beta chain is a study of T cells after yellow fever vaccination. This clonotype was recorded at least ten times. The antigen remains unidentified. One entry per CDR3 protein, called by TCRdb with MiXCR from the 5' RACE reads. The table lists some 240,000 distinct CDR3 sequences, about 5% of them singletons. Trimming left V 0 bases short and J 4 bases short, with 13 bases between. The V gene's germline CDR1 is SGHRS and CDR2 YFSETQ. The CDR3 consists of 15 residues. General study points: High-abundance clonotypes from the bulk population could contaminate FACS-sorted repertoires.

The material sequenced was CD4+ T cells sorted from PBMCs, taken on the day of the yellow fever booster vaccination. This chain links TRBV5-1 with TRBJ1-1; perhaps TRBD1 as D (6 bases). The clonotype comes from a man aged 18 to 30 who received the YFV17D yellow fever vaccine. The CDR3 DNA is TGCGCCAGCAGCTTGGGCGGACAGTCTTTCACTGAAGCTTTCTTT. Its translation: CASSLGGQSFTEAFF. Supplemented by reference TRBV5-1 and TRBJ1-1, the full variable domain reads KAGVTQTPRYLIKTRGQQVTLSCSPISGHRSVSWYQQTPGQGLQFLFEYFSETQRNKGNFPGRFSGRQFSNSRSEMNVSTLELGDSALYLCASSLGGQSFTEAFFGQGTRLTVV.